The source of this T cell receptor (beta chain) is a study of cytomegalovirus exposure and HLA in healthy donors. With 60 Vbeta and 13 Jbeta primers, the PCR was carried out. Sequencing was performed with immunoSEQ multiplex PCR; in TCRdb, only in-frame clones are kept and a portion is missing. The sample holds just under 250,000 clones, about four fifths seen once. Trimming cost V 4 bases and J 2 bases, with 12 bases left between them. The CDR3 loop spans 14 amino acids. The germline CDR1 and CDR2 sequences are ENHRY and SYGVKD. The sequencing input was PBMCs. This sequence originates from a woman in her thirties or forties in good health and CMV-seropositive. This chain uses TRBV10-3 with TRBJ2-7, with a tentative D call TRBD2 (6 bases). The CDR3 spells CAISGGLSAYEQYF. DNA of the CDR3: TGTGCCATCAGTGGTGGACTATCAGCCTACGAGCAGTACTTC.